This T cell receptor beta chain was recorded in a study of control samples from healthy donors and cancer patients. Germline V gene sequence: CDR1 LNHDA, CDR2 SQIVND (reference sequence). Between the trimmed V and J ends, which lost 7 bases and 9 bases, there was a span of 13 bases. CDR3 size: 12 residues. Assay: immunoSEQ multiplex PCR; the TCRdb copy retains only in-frame clones and omits some. The sample yields 15,000 to 20,000 clones, 85% to 90% seen once. The J gene is TRBJ2-1, the V gene TRBV19; D may be TRBD2 (5 bases). Source material: PBMCs. The receptor comes from a woman in her 70s with colorectal cancer. The CDR3 region is CASTGLAGEQFF. DNA of the CDR3: TGTGCCAGTACGGGCCTAGCTGGTGAGCAGTTCTTC.